The clone carrying this TCR beta chain was observed a handful of times. The record originates from a study of blood T cells in healthy people across ages. A J-beta primer mix and a sample-barcoded 5' primer were used in a second PCR of about 6 to 12 cycles. TCRdb re-derived calls from the 5' RACE reads in MiXCR, one entry per CDR3 protein. This table holds about 2 million distinct CDR3 sequences, around half found once. Trimming cost V 5 bases and J 0 bases; bases outside gene matches: 7. The CDR3 extends over 17 amino acids. Looked up from germline, CDR1 is SGHAT and CDR2 is FQNNGV. This rearrangement joins TRBV11-2 to TRBJ2-6; 7 nucleotides agree with TRBD1. The specimen was blood. This receptor was identified in a woman aged 35 to 49 in good health. The CDR3 sequence is CASSPDRTGSGANVLTF. CDR3 DNA: TGTGCCAGCAGCCCGGACCGGACAGGCTCTGGGGCCAACGTCCTGACTTTC.